The 18 T cell receptor beta chains reported below all come from one sample, sequenced in a study of blood T cell repertoires in COVID-19. Only in-frame clones appear in the TCRdb table, and some are missing; sequencing was by immunoSEQ multiplex PCR. The sample has about 240,000 clones; 86% are singletons. Specimen: peripheral blood. The receptors come from a man older than 75 with acute or convalescent COVID-19.

In its sample, this clone was seen a few times. The genes are TRBV24-1 and TRBJ2-1; D is perhaps TRBD1 (6 bases). The CDR3 spans 16 residues. V lost 4 bases to trimming and J lost 0 bases, with 12 bases between them. The germline V gene has CDR1 KGHDR and CDR2 SFDVKD. In nucleotides, the CDR3 is TGTGCCACCAGTGAAGTGGACAGTAGCTCCTACAATGAGCAGTTCTTC. Its translation: CATSEVDSSSYNEQFF.

In its sample, this clone was seen once. The J gene is TRBJ2-5, the V gene TRBV7-2; TRBD1 aligns across 8 bases. After removal of 4 bases from V and 2 bases from J, the junction contained 3 bases not matched to a gene. Looked up from germline, CDR1 is SGHTA and CDR2 is FQGNSA. This CDR3 has 14 residues. The CDR3, as DNA: TGTGCCAGCAGCTCCTGGACAGGGCAAGAGACCCAGTACTTC. Protein product: CASSSWTGQETQYF. The full variable domain, rest sourced from reference TRBV7-2 and TRBJ2-5, is GAGVSQSPSNKVTEKGKDVELRCDPISGHTALYWYRQSLGQGLEFLIYFQGNSAPDKSGLPSDRFSAERTGGSVSTLTIQRTQQEDSAVYLCASSSWTGQETQYFGPGTRLLVL.

This chain uses TRBV7-2 with TRBJ1-6; no clear D gene. Trimming pared 1 base from V and 6 bases from J, leaving 4 bases between. This CDR3 is 13 amino acids long. Per the germline V gene, CDR1 is SGHTA and CDR2 is FQGNSA. CDR3 protein: CASSLELNSPLHF. For the CDR3, the DNA is TGTGCCAGCAGCTTAGAGCTTAATTCACCCCTCCACTTT.

The chain carries TRBV6-2 or TRBV6-3 and TRBJ2-2; D uncertain. V lost 7 bases, J lost 4 bases, and 10 bases lay in between. The V gene's germline CDR1 is MNHEY and CDR2 SVGEGT. This CDR3 has 13 amino acids. The DNA for the CDR3 is TGTGCCAGCAACCCGCTCGGCACCGGGGAGCTGTTTTTT. Encoded protein: CASNPLGTGELFF.

V is TRBV6-5 and J is TRBJ1-2; 9 bases fit TRBD1. The germline V gene has CDR1 MNHEY and CDR2 SVGAGI. V lost 6 bases to trimming and J lost 8 bases; unmatched junction nucleotides: 4. The CDR3 runs 12 residues. CDR3 DNA sequence: TGTGCCAGCAGCGGGACAGGGAACGGCTACACCTTC. Translating it yields CASSGTGNGYTF.

This clone was counted a single time. The chain employs TRBV7-3 and TRBJ2-7; 10 positions agree with TRBD2. The CDR3 consists of 14 residues. Germline-derived CDR1 and CDR2 are SGHTA and FQGTGA. V was pared by 4 bases and J by 6 bases, with 6 bases of the junction left unmatched. CDR3 in amino acids: CASSWTSGGGEQYF. The DNA for the CDR3 is TGTGCCAGCAGCTGGACTAGCGGAGGGGGCGAGCAGTACTTC.

This clone turned up a few times. The chain couples TRBV9 to TRBJ1-2, with 7 bases fitting TRBD1. The CDR3 covers 14 residues. J lost 5 bases, V lost 0 bases, and 4 bases had no gene match. Germline CDR1 SGDLS, CDR2 YYNGEE. This CDR3 is CASSVEGRGYGYTF. The CDR3 DNA sequence: TGTGCCAGCAGCGTAGAGGGCAGGGGGTATGGCTACACCTTC.

The V and J genes are TRBV18 and TRBJ1-6, with 9 bases fitting TRBD1. The CDR3 has 16 residues. V lost 1 base to trimming and J lost 6 bases; unmatched junction nucleotides: 4. Germline values: CDR1 KGHSH, CDR2 LQKENI. CDR3 residues: CASSPLPGQGNSPLHF. CDR3 sequence (DNA): TGTGCCAGCTCACCACTGCCGGGACAGGGTAATTCACCCCTCCACTTT. The entire variable domain, with the rest obtained from reference TRBV18 and TRBJ1-6, is as follows: NAGVMQNPRHLVRRRGQEARLRCSPMKGHSHVYWYRQLPEEGLKFMVYLQKENIIDESGMPKERFSAEFPKEGPSILRIQQVVRGDSAAYFCASSPLPGQGNSPLHFGNGTRLTVT.

The chain links TRBV19 to TRBJ1-1, with 8 nucleotides matching TRBD1. With 6 bases clipped from V and 10 bases from J, the junction kept 13 bases outside the gene matches. The CDR3 is 14 residues long. Germline V gene lookup returns CDR1 LNHDA and CDR2 SQIVND (reference sequence). Here the CDR3 DNA reads TGTGCCAGTAGACCGGGACAGGCCTCAGGGAGAGCTTTCTTT. This translates into CASRPGQASGRAFF.

The rearrangement uses TRBV9 and TRBJ1-3, with TRBD1 as a possible D gene (5 bases). Trimming pared 3 bases from V and 0 bases from J, leaving 13 bases between. The CDR3 is made up of 16 amino acids. CDR1 and CDR2 (germline): SGDLS, YYNGEE. The CDR3 protein is CASSGDGSFSGNTIYF. In DNA form, the CDR3 reads TGTGCCAGCAGCGGGGACGGGAGTTTCTCTGGAAACACCATATATTTT. Full variable domain (missing parts from reference TRBV9 and TRBJ1-3): DSGVTQTPKHLITATGQRVTLRCSPRSGDLSVYWYQQSLDQGLQFLIQYYNGEERAKGNILERFSAQQFPDLHSELNLSSLELGDSALYFCASSGDGSFSGNTIYFGEGSWLTVV.

V is TRBV5-1 and J is TRBJ2-7; 10 nucleotides line up with TRBD1. There are 14 residues in the CDR3. Germline V lookup: CDR1 SGHRS, CDR2 YFSETQ. V trimming: 3 bases; J trimming: 2 bases; junction bases outside the gene matches: 2. The CDR3 bases are TGCGCCAGCAGCTCCGGGACAGGGGCCTACGAGCAGTACTTC. This codes for CASSSGTGAYEQYF.

V usage is TRBV11-2 and J usage is TRBJ2-7, with D perhaps matching TRBD2 (5 bases). The V gene lost 5 bases and the J gene lost 3 bases, with 8 bases spanning the gap. This CDR3 comprises 12 residues. CDR1 SGHAT and CDR2 FQNNGV come from the germline V gene. CDR3 sequence reads: CASSPGDYEQYF. CDR3 nucleotides: TGTGCCAGCAGCCCCGGGGACTACGAGCAGTACTTC.

The rearrangement links TRBV27 to TRBJ2-7, with 8 positions matching TRBD1. This CDR3 spans 12 amino acids. V lost 3 bases to trimming and J lost 7 bases; unmatched junction nucleotides: 2. CDR1 is MNHEY and CDR2 is SMNVEV in the germline V gene (reference sequence). The CDR3 region is CASSFTGGEQYF. CDR3 coding DNA: TGTGCCAGCAGTTTCACAGGGGGGGAGCAGTACTTC.

The V call is TRBV7-2, the J call TRBJ1-3; D is possibly TRBD1 (5 bases). This CDR3 contains 16 residues. Trimming took off 4 bases at V and 4 bases at J, with 17 bases between the two ends. Germline V CDR1 and CDR2: SGHTA, FQGNSA. CDR3 loop: CASSSWDLIAGNTIYF. CDR3 nucleotides: TGTGCCAGCAGCTCCTGGGACTTAATAGCAGGAAACACCATATATTTT. Based on the CDR3 plus reference TRBV7-2 and TRBJ1-3, the full variable domain is GAGVSQSPSNKVTEKGKDVELRCDPISGHTALYWYRQSLGQGLEFLIYFQGNSAPDKSGLPSDRFSAERTGGSVSTLTIQRTQQEDSAVYLCASSSWDLIAGNTIYFGEGSWLTVV.

The J gene is TRBJ2-1, the V gene TRBV2; TRBD2 is a possible D gene (6 bases). Germline V gene lookup returns CDR1 SNHLY and CDR2 FYNNEI. V gave up 6 bases and J gave up 9 bases, with 18 bases separating them. The CDR3 loop spans 14 amino acids. The CDR3 DNA sequence: TGTGCCAGCAGCCCTAGCGTGGGGGGTAGTGAGCAGTTCTTC. Protein product: CASSPSVGGSEQFF.

A single count supports this clone. The chain combines TRBV28 with TRBJ1-3; D uncertain. Trimming shortened V by 5 bases and J by 3 bases, and 17 bases separated the two germline ends. The CDR3 sequence is 16 residues long. Germline CDR1 MDHEN, CDR2 SYDVKM. Here the CDR3 DNA reads TGTGCCAGCAGTCCCGGAGGTACAATTAGTGGAAACACCATATATTTT. It yields the protein CASSPGGTISGNTIYF.

The rearrangement joins TRBV18 to TRBJ2-5; D remains ambiguous. CDR1 and CDR2 from the germline V gene are KGHSH and LQKENI. Trimming removed 3 bases from V and 1 base from J, with 3 bases in between. The CDR3 spans 12 residues. The CDR3 region has the DNA TGTGCCAGCTCACCTCTCCAAGAGACCCAGTACTTC. Translated, it gives CASSPLQETQYF. The whole variable domain, remainder taken from reference TRBV18 and TRBJ2-5, is NAGVMQNPRHLVRRRGQEARLRCSPMKGHSHVYWYRQLPEEGLKFMVYLQKENIIDESGMPKERFSAEFPKEGPSILRIQQVVRGDSAAYFCASSPLQETQYFGPGTRLLVL.

CDR3 sequence reads: CASSSLSGNTIYF. The CDR3 DNA reads TGTGCCAGCAGCTCTTTGAGTGGAAACACCATATATTTT. J is TRBJ1-3 and V is TRBV7-9; D not certain. The germline gives CDR1 SEHNR, CDR2 FQNEAQ (reference sequence). V was pared by 4 bases and J by 3 bases, with 7 bases between. The CDR3 loop spans 13 amino acids.